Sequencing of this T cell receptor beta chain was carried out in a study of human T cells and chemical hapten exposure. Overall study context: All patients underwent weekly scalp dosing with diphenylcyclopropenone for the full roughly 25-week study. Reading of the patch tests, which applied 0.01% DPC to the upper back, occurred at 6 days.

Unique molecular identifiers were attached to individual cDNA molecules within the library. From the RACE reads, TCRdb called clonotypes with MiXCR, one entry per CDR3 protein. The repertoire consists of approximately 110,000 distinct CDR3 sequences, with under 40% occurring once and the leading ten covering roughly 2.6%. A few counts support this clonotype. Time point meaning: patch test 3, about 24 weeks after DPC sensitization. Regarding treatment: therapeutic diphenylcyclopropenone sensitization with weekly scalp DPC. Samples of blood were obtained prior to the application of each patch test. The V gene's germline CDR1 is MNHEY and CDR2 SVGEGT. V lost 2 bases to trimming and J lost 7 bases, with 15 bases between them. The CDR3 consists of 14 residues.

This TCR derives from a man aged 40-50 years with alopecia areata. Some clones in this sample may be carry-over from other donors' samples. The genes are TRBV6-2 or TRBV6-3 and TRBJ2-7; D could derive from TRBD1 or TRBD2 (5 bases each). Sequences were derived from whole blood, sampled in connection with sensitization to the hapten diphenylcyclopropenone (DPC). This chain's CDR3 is CASSYLRGRVEQYV. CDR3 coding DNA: TGTGCCAGCAGTTACCTGAGGGGACGGGTTGAGCAGTACGTC.